Sequencing of this T cell receptor (beta chain) was carried out in a study of early T cells in non-severe SARS-CoV-2 infection. About the research overall: Investigators sequenced bulk RNA drawn from unsorted whole blood, and chains remained unpaired. Study results and caveats: VDJdb matching favored anti-spike CD8 responses, missing private and CD4 specificities.

As to this clonotype: Its antigen is not known.

The CDR3 is 13 residues long. Germline CDR1 SGHTA, CDR2 FQGTGA. V gave up 5 bases and J gave up 2 bases, with 8 bases separating them. The protocol attached unique molecular identifiers to individual cDNA molecules. TCRdb processed the 5' RACE reads anew with MiXCR; each CDR3 protein has one entry. The sample lists 60,000 or so distinct CDR3 sequences; around 12% were seen once. The chain recombines TRBV7-3 with TRBJ2-3; D gene uncertain. The source is an adult who was a healthcare worker with PCR-confirmed SARS-CoV-2 infection or an uninfected control (not recorded which). Sequencing used whole blood. The CDR3 reads CASSPAYTDTQYF. CDR3 in DNA: TGTGCCAGCAGCCCCGCTTACACAGATACGCAGTATTTT.